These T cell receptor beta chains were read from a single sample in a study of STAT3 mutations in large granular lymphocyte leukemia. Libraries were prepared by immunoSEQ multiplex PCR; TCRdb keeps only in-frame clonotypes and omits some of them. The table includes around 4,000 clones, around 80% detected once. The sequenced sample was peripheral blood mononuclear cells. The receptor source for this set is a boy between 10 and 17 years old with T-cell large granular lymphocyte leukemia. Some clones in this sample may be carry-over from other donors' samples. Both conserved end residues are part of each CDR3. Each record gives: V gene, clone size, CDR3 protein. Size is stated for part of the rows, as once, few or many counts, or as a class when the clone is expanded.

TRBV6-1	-	CASSTGRSYNSPLHF
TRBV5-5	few	CASSLQPGLALFYEQYF
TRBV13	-	CASSLSDRKAFF
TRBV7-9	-	CASSLALTGDKTQYF
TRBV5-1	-	CASSLGGQETQYF
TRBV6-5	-	CASRAQVYGYTF
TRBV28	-	CASEATDRFIF
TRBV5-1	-	CASSPAGFYEQYF
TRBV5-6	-	CASSPRRGYTF
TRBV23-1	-	CASSHRDDRFYGYTF
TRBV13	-	CASSLDIESSYEQYF
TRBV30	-	CAWGRNWDEQFF